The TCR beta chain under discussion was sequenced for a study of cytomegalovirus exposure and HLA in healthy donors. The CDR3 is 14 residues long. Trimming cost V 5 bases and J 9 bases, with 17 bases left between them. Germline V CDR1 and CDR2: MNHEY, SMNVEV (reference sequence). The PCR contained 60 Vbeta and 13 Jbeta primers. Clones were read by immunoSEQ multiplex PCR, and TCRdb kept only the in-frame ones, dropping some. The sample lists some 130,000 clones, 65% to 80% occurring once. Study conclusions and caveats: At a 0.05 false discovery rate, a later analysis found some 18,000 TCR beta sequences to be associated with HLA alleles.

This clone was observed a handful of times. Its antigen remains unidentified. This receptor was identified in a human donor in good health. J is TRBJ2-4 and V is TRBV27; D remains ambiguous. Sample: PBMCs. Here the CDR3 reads CASSPYFATGIQYF. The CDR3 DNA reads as TGTGCCAGCAGTCCCTACTTTGCGACGGGCATTCAGTACTTC.